These 27 T cell receptor beta chains share one sample of origin, sequenced in a study of beta chain features in type 1 diabetes. Study results and caveats: Type 1 diabetes patients had moderately but significantly shorter TCRB CDR3s in all four CD4+ subsets.

The antigens for these receptors are not known. Sequenced material consisted of expressed TCRB transcripts (all of the isolated RNA was reverse transcribed). The data were produced by immunoSEQ multiplex PCR, yet TCRdb's version contains in-frame clones alone and is incomplete. The table shows some 170,000 clones, with 63% occurring only once. The sequencing sample was made of naive CD4+ T cells from blood. The receptor set was obtained from a man under 40 with type 1 diabetes.

The V and J genes are TRBV30 and TRBJ2-1; the match to TRBD1 covers 10 bases. With V trimmed by 2 bases and J by 4 bases, 2 bases remained unmatched. CDR1 is GTSNPN, CDR2 SVGIG, per germline (reference sequence). This CDR3 region has 14 residues. CDR3 sequence (DNA): TGTGCCTGGAGTCGGGGACAGGGGTACAATGAGCAGTTCTTC. This sequence encodes CAWSRGQGYNEQFF.

In its sample, this clone was seen a few times. This chain connects TRBV30 to TRBJ1-2; no firm D call. V dropped 0 bases and J dropped 7 bases, with 12 bases sitting between them. Germline assignment: CDR1 GTSNPN and CDR2 SVGIG (reference sequence). This CDR3 comprises 13 residues. The CDR3 here is CAWSVTPSGGYTF. DNA of the CDR3: TGTGCCTGGAGTGTTACACCTTCGGGTGGCTACACCTTC. Together with reference TRBV30 and TRBJ1-2, the CDR3 gives the full variable domain: SQTIHQWPATLVQPVGSPLSLECTVEGTSNPNLYWYRQAAGRGLQLLFYSVGIGQISSEVPQNLSASRPQDRQFILSSKKLLLSDSGFYLCAWSVTPSGGYTFGSGTRLTVV.

This sequence joins TRBV4-3 and TRBJ2-6; D is uncertain. CDR1 and CDR2 (germline): LGHNA, YSLEER. V lost 0 bases, J lost 0 bases, and 9 bases lay in between. CDR3 length equals 17 residues. The CDR3 DNA sequence: TGCGCCAGCAGCCAAGATCCCCGAGGCTCTGGGGCCAACGTCCTGACTTTC. This sequence encodes CASSQDPRGSGANVLTF.

This chain uses TRBV9 with TRBJ2-5; no clear D gene. Trimming stripped 0 bases from V and 5 bases from J, with 14 bases between. The V gene's germline CDR1 is SGDLS and CDR2 YYNGEE. This CDR3 region has 15 residues. In DNA form, the CDR3 reads TGTGCCAGCAGCGTAGGGGGTATCTTCACGGAGACCCAGTACTTC. It codes for CASSVGGIFTETQYF.

This chain joins TRBV18 and TRBJ2-5; 9 positions match TRBD2. V trimming: 4 bases; J trimming: 2 bases; junction bases outside the gene matches: 5. This CDR3 region has 15 residues. Germline CDR1 reads KGHSH; CDR2 reads LQKENI. The CDR3 loop reads CASSRSGGRQETQYF. In nucleotides, the CDR3 is TGTGCCAGCTCACGTAGCGGGGGCCGTCAAGAGACCCAGTACTTC.

CDR3 sequence: CASSPSLILNTEAFF. The CDR3 nucleotides read TGTGCCAGCAGCCCCAGCCTAATTCTGAACACTGAAGCTTTCTTT. This chain connects TRBV7-2 to TRBJ1-1; D not certain. CDR3 length equals 15 residues. Germline V gene sequence: CDR1 SGHTA, CDR2 FQGNSA. V lost 5 bases, J lost 0 bases, and 13 bases lay in between. The full variable domain, its missing parts supplied by reference TRBV7-2 and TRBJ1-1, is GAGVSQSPSNKVTEKGKDVELRCDPISGHTALYWYRQSLGQGLEFLIYFQGNSAPDKSGLPSDRFSAERTGGSVSTLTIQRTQQEDSAVYLCASSPSLILNTEAFFGQGTRLTVV.

This clone occurred a few times. At one boundary the junction diverges from the germline segment, which might be a read error. V gene TRBV2 combines with J gene TRBJ2-3, with D perhaps assigned TRBD1 or TRBD2 (5 bases each). The germline V gene has CDR1 SNHLY and CDR2 FYNNEI. The CDR3 has 8 residues. The CDR3 is CALGTAEF. The CDR3, as DNA: TGTGCCCTTGGGACGGCCGAGTTT.

This clone has just one count. The sample carries other DNA sequences with the same CDR3. The V gene is TRBV5-1, the J gene TRBJ2-7; D remains ambiguous. CDR3 length: 13 amino acids. V lost 4 bases to trimming and J lost 1 base, with 9 bases between them. Germline CDR1 SGHRS, CDR2 YFSETQ. Here the CDR3 reads CASSLDGSYEQYF. The CDR3 DNA is TGCGCCAGCAGCCTGGACGGATCCTACGAGCAGTACTTC.

This rearrangement joins TRBV7-2 to TRBJ2-7; D ambiguous. There are 13 residues in the CDR3. V was clipped by 5 bases and J by 3 bases, with 11 bases between them. Germline-derived CDR1 and CDR2 are SGHTA and FQGNSA. The CDR3, as DNA: TGTGCCAGCAGCCCCCCCGGAGACTACGAGCAGTACTTC. Translated: CASSPPGDYEQYF.

The rearrangement joins TRBV18 to TRBJ2-3; TRBD2 matches at 7 bases. Trimming at V came to 3 bases and at J to 3 bases, leaving 12 bases not matched to a gene. CDR1 KGHSH and CDR2 LQKENI come from the germline V gene. There are 17 residues in the CDR3. The CDR3 loop is CASSPPAGSGVTDTQYF. For the CDR3, the DNA is TGTGCCAGCTCACCCCCCGCGGGGAGCGGGGTAACAGATACGCAGTATTTT.

The J gene is TRBJ2-5, the V gene TRBV7-6, with 8 nucleotides matching TRBD1. The CDR3 has 15 amino acids. Losses at the gene ends were 1 base for V and 5 bases for J; bases not matched to a gene: 6. Germline CDR1 reads SGHVS; CDR2 reads FNYEAQ. This CDR3 is CASSLGGQGGETQYF. CDR3 bases: TGTGCCAGCAGCTTAGGCGGACAGGGTGGGGAGACCCAGTACTTC.

The chain couples TRBV6-5 to TRBJ1-1, with TRBD1 identical over 8 bases. The CDR3 loop spans 14 amino acids. V lost 5 bases to trimming and J lost 0 bases; unmatched junction nucleotides: 2. Germline values: CDR1 MNHEY, CDR2 SVGAGI. The CDR3 region is CASSRQGLNTEAFF. DNA of the CDR3: TGTGCCAGCAGTCGACAGGGGTTGAACACTGAAGCTTTCTTT.

The V and J genes are TRBV28 and TRBJ2-6, with D perhaps given as TRBD1 or TRBD2 (5 bases each). Looked up from germline, CDR1 is MDHEN and CDR2 is SYDVKM. CDR3 length equals 14 residues. Trimming pared 8 bases from V and 3 bases from J, leaving 11 bases between. This CDR3 reads CASGTSSGANVLTF. CDR3 DNA: TGTGCCAGCGGGACCAGTAGTGGGGCCAACGTCCTGACTTTC.

Points on this clone: Other DNA sequences of this sample code for an identical CDR3. The genes are TRBV25-1 and TRBJ1-1; no clear D gene. Trimming stripped 3 bases from V and 1 base from J, with 0 bases between. This CDR3 is built from 11 residues. Germline CDR1 and CDR2: MGHDK and SYGVNS. The CDR3 sequence is CASSENTEAFF. The CDR3, as DNA: TGTGCCAGCAGTGAGAACACTGAAGCTTTCTTT.

The chain is built from TRBV7-2 and TRBJ2-3; tentative D call: TRBD1 (5 bases). The CDR3 runs to 15 residues. The V gene lost 1 base and the J gene lost 2 bases, with 10 bases spanning the gap. Germline loops: CDR1 SGHTA, CDR2 FQGNSA. CDR3 bases: TGTGCCAGCAGCTTAGGGGGCAGGGACACAGATACGCAGTATTTT. Amino acid sequence: CASSLGGRDTDTQYF.

Only a few counts were recorded for this clone. This chain joins TRBV29-1 and TRBJ1-4; 7 bases are shared with TRBD1. With 6 bases clipped from V and 5 bases from J, the junction kept 6 bases outside the gene matches. Per the germline V gene, CDR1 is SQVTM and CDR2 is ANQGSEA. The CDR3 spans 13 residues. The CDR3, as DNA: TGCAGCGTGACCCAGACAGGGAATGAAAAACTGTTTTTT. It encodes CSVTQTGNEKLFF.

This clone turned up a few times. The gene calls are TRBV30 and TRBJ1-5; the D is unclear. Trimming pared 1 base from V and 4 bases from J, leaving 5 bases between. The germline gives CDR1 GTSNPN, CDR2 SVGIG (reference sequence). The CDR3 length is 12 residues. CDR3 region: CAWSALNQPQHF. The CDR3 DNA reads TGTGCCTGGAGTGCACTAAATCAGCCCCAGCATTTT.

This clone has only one observation. V usage is TRBV5-1 and J usage is TRBJ2-7, with 8 nucleotides matching TRBD2. CDR1 is SGHRS and CDR2 is YFSETQ in the germline V gene. V lost 1 base and J lost 0; bases outside the gene matches: 6. The CDR3 runs to 16 residues. The chain's CDR3 is CASSLFSSGSSYEQYF. The CDR3 DNA is TGCGCCAGCAGCTTGTTTTCCAGCGGGAGCTCCTACGAGCAGTACTTC. Filled out from reference TRBV5-1 and TRBJ2-7, the complete variable domain reads KAGVTQTPRYLIKTRGQQVTLSCSPISGHRSVSWYQQTPGQGLQFLFEYFSETQRNKGNFPGRFSGRQFSNSRSEMNVSTLELGDSALYLCASSLFSSGSSYEQYFGPGTRLTVT.

V gene TRBV25-1 combines with J gene TRBJ2-5; D gene unclear. Trimming cost V 5 bases and J 5 bases, with 15 bases left between them. The CDR3 extends over 14 amino acids. The V gene's germline CDR1 is MGHDK and CDR2 SYGVNS. Here the CDR3 DNA reads TGTGCCAGCAGTAACGAAGAAGTACGGGAGACCCAGTACTTC. Translating gives CASSNEEVRETQYF.

This clone showed up just a few times. V is TRBV7-8 and J is TRBJ2-7; D is undetermined. Germline values: CDR1 SGHVS, CDR2 FQNEAQ. CDR3 length equals 15 residues. Trimming stripped 5 bases from V and 0 bases from J, with 14 bases between. CDR3 sequence reads: CASSQFSGTSYEQYF. For the CDR3, the DNA is TGTGCCAGCAGCCAGTTTTCAGGAACCTCCTACGAGCAGTACTTC.

The chain recombines TRBV30 with TRBJ1-1; 8 bases map to TRBD1. The J segment lost 2 bases and the V segment lost 2 bases, leaving 4 bases of the junction unmatched. There are 14 residues in the CDR3. CDR1 and CDR2 from the germline V gene are GTSNPN and SVGIG (reference sequence). CDR3 in DNA: TGTGCCTGGAGTAACGGACAGGGAAACACTGAAGCTTTCTTT. Amino acid sequence: CAWSNGQGNTEAFF.

This chain joins TRBV11-2 and TRBJ1-1, with no clear D. The CDR3 sequence is 11 residues long. V was cut by 6 bases and J by 3 bases, with 5 bases left in between. Germline CDR1 and CDR2: SGHAT and FQNNGV. This CDR3 is CASSLDTEAFF. CDR3 DNA: TGTGCCAGCAGTTTGGACACTGAAGCTTTCTTT.

This sequence joins TRBV25-1 and TRBJ2-3; D not resolved. Trimming took off 5 bases at V and 2 bases at J, with 14 bases between the two ends. This CDR3 comprises 15 residues. Germline V lookup: CDR1 MGHDK, CDR2 SYGVNS. The CDR3 is CASSSGPTDTDTQYF. CDR3 sequence (DNA): TGTGCCAGCAGTTCGGGTCCCACAGACACAGATACGCAGTATTTT.

V usage is TRBV7-2 and J usage is TRBJ2-2; D might be TRBD1 or TRBD2, each matching 5 bases. CDR1 is SGHTA, CDR2 FQGNSA, per germline. There are 13 residues in the CDR3. Trimming removed 5 bases from V and 9 bases from J, with 13 bases in between. The CDR3 sequence is CASSPGRRWELFF. CDR3 DNA: TGTGCCAGCAGCCCGGGACGCCGGTGGGAGCTGTTTTTT.

The chain has TRBV5-6 and TRBJ1-2, with D tentatively TRBD1 (6 bases). CDR1 SGHDT and CDR2 YYEEEE come from the germline V gene. V lost 2 bases and J lost 3, with 11 bases in between. The CDR3 is 14 amino acids. This chain's CDR3 is CASSFGGTHYGYTF. DNA for the CDR3: TGTGCCAGCAGCTTCGGGGGCACCCACTATGGCTACACCTTC. Variable domain in full (rest from reference TRBV5-6 and TRBJ1-2): DAGVTQSPTHLIKTRGQQVTLRCSPKSGHDTVSWYQQALGQGPQFIFQYYEEEERQRGNFPDRFSGHQFPNYSSELNVNALLLGDSALYLCASSFGGTHYGYTFGSGTRLTVV.

This clone was counted only a few times. The chain couples TRBV28 to TRBJ2-3; D not resolved. The CDR3 loop spans 15 amino acids. V lost 5 bases, J lost 2 bases, and 14 bases lay in between. CDR1 and CDR2 (germline): MDHEN, SYDVKM. DNA for the CDR3: TGTGCCAGCAGTGGAACACTCTCTGACACAGATACGCAGTATTTT. It is translated as CASSGTLSDTDTQYF.

The V and J genes are TRBV7-9 and TRBJ1-1; D remains ambiguous. V was shortened by 2 bases and J by 6 bases, with 7 bases between the two germline ends. The V gene's germline CDR1 is SEHNR and CDR2 FQNEAQ (reference sequence). The CDR3 sequence is 12 residues long. CDR3 sequence (DNA): TGTGCCAGCAGCTTACTTGGGTCTGAAGCTTTCTTT. This gives the protein CASSLLGSEAFF.